This is a list of T cell receptor beta chains from one sample in a study of lymphopenia after photon versus proton radiotherapy. TCRdb's copy holds only in-frame clones and misses some; the assay was immunoSEQ multiplex PCR. Here the sample spans about 70,000 clones, about nine tenths being singletons. The input for sequencing was peripheral blood, taken from a patient treated with photon-based radiotherapy. The receptors were gathered from a woman between 40 and 50 years old with cholangiocarcinoma. The CDR3 runs from the conserved cysteine through the conserved F or W. A D gene is named only where the DNA matches it firmly. Expanded clones get a size class; other rows say once, few or many, or leave the size out.

v_call,d_call,j_call,clone_size,cdr3_nt,cdr3_aa
TRBV7-3,NA,TRBJ2-3,NA,TGTGCCAGCAGCCTTTCAGTAGGGGGGGTAACAGATACGCAGTATTTT,CASSLSVGGVTDTQYF
TRBV21-1,NA,TRBJ2-1,NA,TGTGCCAGCAGCAGCCGACATAGCTCCTACAATGAGCAGTTCTTC,CASSSRHSSYNEQFF
TRBV2,TRBD1,TRBJ1-2,NA,TGTGCCAGCAGTGGGACAGGGTCTGGCTACACCTTC,CASSGTGSGYTF
TRBV4-3,TRBD1,TRBJ1-5,NA,TGCGCCAGCAGCCAATCTAGGGCCGGGACAGGGAACCCCCTGCGGGATCAGCCCCAGCATTTT,CASSQSRAGTGNPLRDQPQHF
TRBV27,TRBD1,TRBJ2-1,once,TGTGCCAGCAGTCCCGGACAGGGGGCGAATAATGAGCAGTTCTTC,CASSPGQGANNEQFF
TRBV10-3,TRBD2,TRBJ2-2,NA,TGTGCCATCAGTGATGCGGCGGGGGGACCGAACACCGGGGAGCTGTTTTTT,CAISDAAGGPNTGELFF
TRBV14,NA,TRBJ2-1,few,TGTGCCAGCAGCGACGGAAGGTTGACTGAGCAGTTCTTC,CASSDGRLTEQFF
TRBV23-1,NA,TRBJ1-4,NA,TGCGCCAGCAGTCAATTCTGTGAAAAACTGTTTTTT,CASSQFCEKLFF
TRBV30,NA,TRBJ2-6,NA,TGTGCCTGGAAAGTCTCTGGGGCCAACGTCCTGACTTTC,CAWKVSGANVLTF
TRBV7-3,TRBD2,TRBJ2-2,NA,TGTGCCAGCAGCCACTCACCTTCCACTAGCGGGGGAGAGCTGTTTTTT,CASSHSPSTSGGELFF
TRBV27,NA,TRBJ2-3,few,TGTGCCAGCAGTTTATCGATTAGAAGGGGGTTGACAGATACGCAGTATTTT,CASSLSIRRGLTDTQYF
TRBV28,TRBD1,TRBJ2-7,NA,TGTGCCAGCAGAACCCAGGGGGCCCGGGGCGAGCAGTACTTC,CASRTQGARGEQYF
TRBV30,NA,TRBJ2-2,NA,TGTGCCTGGAGTAGAGGTCAGACCGGGGAGCTGTTTTTT,CAWSRGQTGELFF
TRBV2,NA,TRBJ2-2,NA,TGTGCCAGCAGTGAATCGGTCACCGGGGAGCTGTTTTTT,CASSESVTGELFF
TRBV28,TRBD2,TRBJ2-3,NA,TGTGCCAGCAGTTCAGCTGGAGCGGGATGGAACACAGATACGCAGTATTTT,CASSSAGAGWNTDTQYF
TRBV28,NA,TRBJ1-1,NA,TGTGCCAGCAGCCGCCAAGACAAGGGAGCTTTCTTT,CASSRQDKGAFF
TRBV5-1,NA,TRBJ2-7,once,TGCGCCAGCAGCTTTTGGCCTAAGACAGCCTCTTACGAGCAGTACTTC,CASSFWPKTASYEQYF
TRBV5-1,NA,TRBJ1-2,NA,TGCGCCAGCAGCTTGGGCCGGGGCGAGGGTCGTGGCTACACCTTC,CASSLGRGEGRGYTF
TRBV10-1,TRBD2,TRBJ2-7,NA,TGCGCCACCAACGGCCCCCAGCGGGAGCCCTACGAGCAGTACTTC,CATNGPQREPYEQYF
TRBV5-5,TRBD2,TRBJ2-1,NA,TGTGCCAGCAGCTCAGCGGGGGGAAGTGTCGGTGAGCAGTTCTTC,CASSSAGGSVGEQFF
TRBV4-3,TRBD2,TRBJ2-7,NA,TGCGCCAGCAGCCATGGGTTGGGGGTAGCGGGAGGGCGGGAGCAGTACTTC,CASSHGLGVAGGREQYF
TRBV10-2,TRBD1,TRBJ1-2,NA,TGCGCCAGCAGCTTATCTACAGGGGGCAACTATGGCTACACCTTC,CASSLSTGGNYGYTF
TRBV7-2,TRBD2,TRBJ2-7,NA,TGTGCCAGCAGCTTAGGGCTCCTAGCGGCGACCTACGAGCAGTACTTC,CASSLGLLAATYEQYF
TRBV19,TRBD1,TRBJ1-5,NA,TGTGCCAGTAGCGGGACAGGGCGCAATCAGCCCCAGCATTTT,CASSGTGRNQPQHF